One and the same sample provided the 16 T cell receptor beta chains below, sequenced in a study of identical twins. TCRdb recomputed calls from the 5' RACE reads with MiXCR, one row per CDR3 protein. The sample records approximately 220,000 distinct CDR3 sequences, roughly a tenth being singletons. The sequencing sample was made of memory (CD45RO+) T cells sorted from blood. The receptors were sampled from a woman between 18 and 29 years old in good health.

The rearrangement joins TRBV20-1 to TRBJ2-3; 8 bases align to TRBD2. The CDR3 runs 14 residues. J was trimmed by 7 bases and V by 2 bases; bases with no gene match: 8. Germline values: CDR1 DFQATT, CDR2 SNEGSKA (reference sequence). The CDR3, as DNA: TGCAGTGCTAGACCCGGACTAGCCTTCAATACGCAGTATTTT. Protein sequence: CSARPGLAFNTQYF.

This rearrangement joins TRBV11-2 to TRBJ2-3; 9 positions agree with TRBD1. The CDR3 loop spans 16 amino acids. J lost 8 bases, V lost 5 bases, and 14 bases had no gene match. Looked up from germline, CDR1 is SGHAT and CDR2 is FQNNGV. CDR3 bases: TGTGCCAGCAGCCTACGATCCGGGACAGGGTTAGGTACGCAGTATTTT. Translated, it gives CASSLRSGTGLGTQYF.

The V gene is TRBV20-1, the J gene TRBJ2-3, with TRBD2 identical over 8 bases. The CDR3 runs 16 residues. With V trimmed by 1 base and J by 4 bases, 10 bases remained unmatched. Germline values: CDR1 DFQATT, CDR2 SNEGSKA (reference sequence). The CDR3 spells CSARGASGWVPDTQYF. CDR3 sequence (DNA): TGCAGTGCTAGAGGGGCTAGCGGGTGGGTGCCAGATACGCAGTATTTT.

With regard to this clonotype: This may stem from a read error, because a much larger clone lies one nucleotide away. The chain combines TRBV20-1 with TRBJ1-1; TRBD1 might be the D (6 bases). The CDR3 sequence is 13 residues long. Germline CDR1 DFQATT, CDR2 SNEGSKA (reference sequence). V was pared by 6 bases and J by 7 bases, with 18 bases between. CDR3 protein: CSATTGHYFEAFF. The CDR3 nucleotides are TGCAGTGCCACCACGGGACACTACTTTGAAGCTTTCTTT.

This clonotype was found many times. The chain links TRBV12-3 or TRBV12-4 to TRBJ1-2; D uncertain. V was shortened by 7 bases and J by 2 bases, with 17 bases between the two germline ends. The CDR3 is 15 amino acids. Here the CDR3 reads CASNTRPGGNYGYTF. The CDR3 DNA is TGTGCCAGCAACACACGCCCCGGCGGAAACTATGGCTACACCTTC.

The CDR3: CASSLSLRIGGTQYF. The CDR3 region has the DNA TGTGCCAGCAGCTTATCCCTCAGAATAGGGGGTACGCAGTATTTT. The rearrangement joins TRBV7-9 to TRBJ2-3; D possibly corresponds to TRBD1 (6 bases). Germline lookup yields CDR1 SEHNR and CDR2 FQNEAQ (reference sequence). Trimming removed 2 bases at V and 8 bases at J, with 17 bases between. CDR3 size: 15 residues.

This clonotype was recorded many times. The germline gene is not matched at one end of the junction; a read error may be the cause. The V gene is TRBV20-1, the J gene TRBJ2-1, with 15 bases aligning to TRBD2. The CDR3 is made up of 14 amino acids. CDR1 and CDR2 from the germline V gene are DFQATT and SNEGSKA (reference sequence). The CDR3 protein is CSARGLAGGQEQFF. CDR3 sequence (DNA): TGCAGTGCGAGAGGACTAGCGGGGGGGCAAGAGCAGTTCTTC.

In this sample, this clonotype turned up a few times. The chain is built from TRBV5-1 and TRBJ2-1; 7 positions agree with TRBD2. The CDR3 length is 15 residues. V lost 0 bases and J lost 6; bases outside the gene matches: 6. Germline loops: CDR1 SGHRS, CDR2 YFSETQ. CDR3 bases: TGCGCCAGCAGCTTGGGAGGGAGGGCCCTCAATGAGCAGTTCTTC. Amino acid sequence: CASSLGGRALNEQFF.

In this sample, this clonotype turned up many times. The chain combines TRBV15 with TRBJ2-2, with 7 bases matching TRBD2. The junction had 11 bases not matched to a gene; V was cut back by 1 base and J by 6 bases. In germline, CDR1 is LNHNV, CDR2 YYDKDF (reference sequence). This CDR3 is built from 17 residues. The CDR3 region has the DNA TGTGCCACCAGCAGAGCGATGCGGCGGGAGCTCGCCGGGGAGCTGTTTTTT. It encodes CATSRAMRRELAGELFF.

The chain uses TRBV7-2 and TRBJ1-2; D is ambiguous. The CDR3 has 14 residues. Germline CDR1 is SGHTA and CDR2 is FQGNSA. V lost 3 bases, J lost 1 base, and 9 bases lay in between. DNA for the CDR3: TGTGCCAGCAGCTTTAACAGATTTAACTATGGCTACACCTTC. The encoded protein is CASSFNRFNYGYTF. Based on the CDR3 plus reference TRBV7-2 and TRBJ1-2, the full variable domain is GAGVSQSPSNKVTEKGKDVELRCDPISGHTALYWYRQSLGQGLEFLIYFQGNSAPDKSGLPSDRFSAERTGGSVSTLTIQRTQQEDSAVYLCASSFNRFNYGYTFGSGTRLTVV.

V and J are TRBV11-3 and TRBJ2-1, with 9 bases matching TRBD2. Looked up from germline, CDR1 is SGHNT and CDR2 is YENEEA. The CDR3 spans 15 residues. Trimming took 2 bases from V and 8 from J; bases not matched to a gene: 7. CDR3 residues: CASSLSAGGSHEQFF. In DNA form, the CDR3 reads TGTGCCAGCAGCTTATCAGCGGGGGGTAGCCATGAGCAGTTCTTC.

This clonotype came up a few times. The conserved phenylalanine or tryptophan is not found at the CDR3 terminus, so this likely reflects a read error. The chain has TRBV12-3 or TRBV12-4 and TRBJ2-1, with TRBD2 matching over 8 bases. The CDR3 is 16 amino acids. Trimming removed 6 bases from V and 13 bases from J; junction bases left unmatched: 20. The CDR3 bases are TGTGCCAGCAGCCAGGACTGGGTAGCGGGATCCGGCGAACAGTTCTTG. Translation gives CASSQDWVAGSGEQFL.

The CDR3 loop reads CSVGGAGQKEQYF. CDR3 coding DNA: TGCAGTGTTGGGGGAGCGGGACAGAAGGAGCAGTACTTC. This sequence joins TRBV20-1 and TRBJ2-7; either TRBD1 or TRBD2 may supply D (7 bases each). V dropped 7 bases and J dropped 7 bases, with 20 bases sitting between them. Germline V lookup: CDR1 DFQATT, CDR2 SNEGSKA (reference sequence). CDR3 length equals 13 residues.

This clonotype was recorded many times. The chain links TRBV29-1 to TRBJ2-2; D is perhaps TRBD2 (6 bases). Germline CDR1 SQVTM, CDR2 ANQGSEA. The CDR3 consists of 14 residues. The V gene lost 2 bases and the J gene lost 4 bases, with 11 bases spanning the gap. CDR3 sequence reads: CSVETGLFTGELFF. In DNA form, the CDR3 reads TGCAGCGTTGAAACGGGACTGTTCACCGGGGAGCTGTTTTTT.

The sample holds many counts of this clonotype. This sequence joins TRBV15 and TRBJ1-5; D is unclear. V gave up 1 base and J gave up 2 bases, with 9 bases separating them. CDR3 size: 15 residues. In germline, CDR1 is LNHNV, CDR2 YYDKDF (reference sequence). The DNA of the CDR3 is TGTGCCACCAGCAGAGGCGAAGGAGGCAATCAGCCCCAGCATTTT. Its translation is CATSRGEGGNQPQHF.

There are a few counts of this clonotype. V gene TRBV18 combines with J gene TRBJ2-7, with 11 bases fitting TRBD2. This CDR3 has 15 residues. V trimming: 4 bases; J trimming: 2 bases; junction bases outside the gene matches: 4. Germline lookup yields CDR1 KGHSH and CDR2 LQKENI. This chain's CDR3 is CASSQGLAGPYEQYF. The DNA for the CDR3 is TGTGCCAGCTCACAAGGACTAGCGGGCCCCTACGAGCAGTACTTC.